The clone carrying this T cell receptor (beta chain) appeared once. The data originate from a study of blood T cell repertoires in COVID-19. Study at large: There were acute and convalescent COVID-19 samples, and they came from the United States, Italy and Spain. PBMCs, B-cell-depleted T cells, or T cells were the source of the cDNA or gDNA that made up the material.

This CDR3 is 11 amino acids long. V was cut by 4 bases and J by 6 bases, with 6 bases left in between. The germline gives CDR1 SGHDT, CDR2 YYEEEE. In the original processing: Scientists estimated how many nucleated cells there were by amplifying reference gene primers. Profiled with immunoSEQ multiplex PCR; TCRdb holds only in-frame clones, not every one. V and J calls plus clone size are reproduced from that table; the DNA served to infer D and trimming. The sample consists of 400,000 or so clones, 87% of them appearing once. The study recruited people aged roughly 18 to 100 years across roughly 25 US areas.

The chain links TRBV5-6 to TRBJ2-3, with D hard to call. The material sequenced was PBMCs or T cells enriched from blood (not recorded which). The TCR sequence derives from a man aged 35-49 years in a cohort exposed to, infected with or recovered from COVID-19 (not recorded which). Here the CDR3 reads CASSTRDTQYF. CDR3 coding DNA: TGTGCCAGCAGCACGAGGGATACGCAGTATTTT.